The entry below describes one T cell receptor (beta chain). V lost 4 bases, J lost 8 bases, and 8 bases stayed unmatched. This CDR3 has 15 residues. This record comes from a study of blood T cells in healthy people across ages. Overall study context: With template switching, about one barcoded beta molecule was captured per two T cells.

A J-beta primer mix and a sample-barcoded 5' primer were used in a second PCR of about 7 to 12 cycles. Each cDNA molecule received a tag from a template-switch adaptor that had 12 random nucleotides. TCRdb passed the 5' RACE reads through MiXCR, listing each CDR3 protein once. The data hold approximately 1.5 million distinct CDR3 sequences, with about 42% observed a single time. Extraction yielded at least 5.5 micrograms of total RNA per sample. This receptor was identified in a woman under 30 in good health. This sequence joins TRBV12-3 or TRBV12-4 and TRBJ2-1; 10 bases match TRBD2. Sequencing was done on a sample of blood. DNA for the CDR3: TGTGCCAGCAGTTCAATGTCTAGCGGGAGCGATGAGCAGTTCTTC. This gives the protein CASSSMSSGSDEQFF.